Detailed here is one T cell receptor (beta chain). The method was immunoSEQ multiplex PCR; TCRdb's version includes in-frame clones alone and lacks a portion of them. The sample shows 450,000 to 500,000 clones, approximately 85% of them seen only once. This specimen comes from a study of blood T cell repertoires in COVID-19. This CDR3 comprises 14 residues. Trimming cost V 4 bases and J 6 bases; bases outside gene matches: 8. Per germline, CDR1 LGHDT and CDR2 YNNKEL (reference sequence). V and J are TRBV3-1 (or the pseudogene TRBV3-2) and TRBJ2-7, with 8 positions matching TRBD1. The sequencing sample was made of peripheral blood. This receptor was identified in a human donor in a cohort sampled during active COVID-19. Here the CDR3 reads CASSRPQGTGEQYF. The CDR3 coding sequence is TGTGCCAGCAGCCGACCTCAGGGGACAGGCGAGCAGTACTTC.